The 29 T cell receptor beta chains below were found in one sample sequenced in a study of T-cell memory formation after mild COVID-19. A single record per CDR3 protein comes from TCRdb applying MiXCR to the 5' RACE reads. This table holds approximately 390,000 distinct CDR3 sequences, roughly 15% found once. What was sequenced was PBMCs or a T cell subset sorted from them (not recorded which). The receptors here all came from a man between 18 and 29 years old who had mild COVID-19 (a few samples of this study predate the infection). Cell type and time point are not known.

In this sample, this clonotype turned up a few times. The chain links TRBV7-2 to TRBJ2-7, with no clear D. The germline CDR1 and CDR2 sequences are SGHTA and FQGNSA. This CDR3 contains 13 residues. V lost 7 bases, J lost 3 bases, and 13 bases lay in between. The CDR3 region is CASTWRLGYEQYF. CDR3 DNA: TGTGCCAGCACCTGGCGCCTAGGCTACGAGCAGTACTTC.

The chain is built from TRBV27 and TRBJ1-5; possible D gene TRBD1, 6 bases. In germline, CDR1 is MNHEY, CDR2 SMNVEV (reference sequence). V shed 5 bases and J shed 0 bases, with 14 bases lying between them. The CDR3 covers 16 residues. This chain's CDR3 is CASSPGQGNSNQPQHF. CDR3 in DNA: TGTGCCAGCAGTCCGGGACAAGGTAATAGCAATCAGCCCCAGCATTTT.

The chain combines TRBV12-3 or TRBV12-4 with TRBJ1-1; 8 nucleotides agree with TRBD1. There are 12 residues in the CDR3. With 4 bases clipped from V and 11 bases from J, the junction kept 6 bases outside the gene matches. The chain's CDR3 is CASSSTGVEAFF. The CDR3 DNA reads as TGTGCCAGCAGTTCGACAGGGGTGGAGGCTTTCTTT.

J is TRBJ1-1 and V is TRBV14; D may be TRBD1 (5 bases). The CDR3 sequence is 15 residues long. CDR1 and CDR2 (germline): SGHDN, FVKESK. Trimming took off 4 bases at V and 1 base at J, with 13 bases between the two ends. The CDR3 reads CASSPGTQKNTEAFF. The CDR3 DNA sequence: TGTGCCAGCAGCCCCGGGACCCAAAAGAACACTGAAGCTTTCTTT. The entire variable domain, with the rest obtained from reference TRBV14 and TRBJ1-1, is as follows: EAGVTQFPSHSVIEKGQTVTLRCDPISGHDNLYWYRRVMGKEIKFLLHFVKESKQDESGMPNNRFLAERTGGTYSTLKVQPAELEDSGVYFCASSPGTQKNTEAFFGQGTRLTVV.

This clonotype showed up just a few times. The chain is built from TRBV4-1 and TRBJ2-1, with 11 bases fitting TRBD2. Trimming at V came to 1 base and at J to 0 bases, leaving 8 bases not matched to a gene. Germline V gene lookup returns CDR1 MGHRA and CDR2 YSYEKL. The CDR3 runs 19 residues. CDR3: CASSQVGLAGGFSYNEQFF. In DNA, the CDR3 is TGCGCCAGCAGCCAAGTAGGGCTAGCGGGGGGCTTCTCCTACAATGAGCAGTTCTTC.

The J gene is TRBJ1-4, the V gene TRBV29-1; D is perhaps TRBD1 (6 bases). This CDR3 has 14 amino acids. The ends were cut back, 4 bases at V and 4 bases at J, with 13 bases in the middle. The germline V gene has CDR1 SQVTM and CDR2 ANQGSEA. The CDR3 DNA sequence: TGCAGCGTTGGGGGGGCAGGAGGTAATGAAAAACTGTTTTTT. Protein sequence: CSVGGAGGNEKLFF.

The DNA for the CDR3 is TGTGCCAGCAGCTCTGGCGGGGGAAGGTATGAGCAGTTCTTC. It yields the protein CASSSGGGRYEQFF. This rearrangement joins TRBV7-9 to TRBJ2-1, with 7 bases that match TRBD2. V lost 4 bases, J lost 8 bases, and 8 bases stayed unmatched. The CDR3 is 14 residues long. Germline CDR1 is SEHNR and CDR2 is FQNEAQ (reference sequence).

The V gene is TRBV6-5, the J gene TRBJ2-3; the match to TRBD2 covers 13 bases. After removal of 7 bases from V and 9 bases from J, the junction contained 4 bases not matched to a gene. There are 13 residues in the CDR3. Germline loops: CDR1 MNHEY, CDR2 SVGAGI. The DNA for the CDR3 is TGTGCCAGCACGAGGACTAGCGGGGGAACGCAGTATTTT. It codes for CASTRTSGGTQYF.

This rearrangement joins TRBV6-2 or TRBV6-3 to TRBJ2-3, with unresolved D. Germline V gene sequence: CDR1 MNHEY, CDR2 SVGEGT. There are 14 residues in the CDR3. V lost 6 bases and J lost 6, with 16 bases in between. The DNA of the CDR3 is TGTGCCAGCAGCTCCATTGAGACGAAGGATACGCAGTATTTT. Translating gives CASSSIETKDTQYF.

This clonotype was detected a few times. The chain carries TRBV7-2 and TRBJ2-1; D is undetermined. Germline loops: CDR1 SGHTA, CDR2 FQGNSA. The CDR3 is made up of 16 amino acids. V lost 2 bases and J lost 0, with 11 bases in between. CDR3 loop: CASSLLSSSSYNEQFF. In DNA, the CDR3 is TGTGCCAGCAGCTTACTATCCTCGAGCTCCTACAATGAGCAGTTCTTC. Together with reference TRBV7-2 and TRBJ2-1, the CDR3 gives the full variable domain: GAGVSQSPSNKVTEKGKDVELRCDPISGHTALYWYRQSLGQGLEFLIYFQGNSAPDKSGLPSDRFSAERTGGSVSTLTIQRTQQEDSAVYLCASSLLSSSSYNEQFFGPGTRLTVL.

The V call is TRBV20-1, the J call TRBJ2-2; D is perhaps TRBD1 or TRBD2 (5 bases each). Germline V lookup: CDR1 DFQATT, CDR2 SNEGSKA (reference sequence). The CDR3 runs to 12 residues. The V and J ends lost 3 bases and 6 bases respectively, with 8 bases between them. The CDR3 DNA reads TGCAGTGCTAGTGTGGGGGCCGGGGAGCTGTTTTTT. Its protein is CSASVGAGELFF.

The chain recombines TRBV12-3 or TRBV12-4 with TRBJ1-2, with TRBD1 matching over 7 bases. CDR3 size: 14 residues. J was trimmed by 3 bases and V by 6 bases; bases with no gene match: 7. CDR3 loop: CASRFGDSHYGYTF. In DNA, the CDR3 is TGTGCCAGCAGATTTGGGGACAGCCACTATGGCTACACCTTC.

The CDR3 region is CASSLVQGGRTEAFF. In DNA form, the CDR3 reads TGTGCCAGCAGCTTAGTTCAGGGGGGCCGGACTGAAGCTTTCTTT. The gene calls are TRBV7-9 and TRBJ1-1; 7 bases line up with TRBD1. Losses at the gene ends were 1 base for V and 5 bases for J; bases not matched to a gene: 7. The germline CDR1 and CDR2 sequences are SEHNR and FQNEAQ (reference sequence). The CDR3 has 15 residues.

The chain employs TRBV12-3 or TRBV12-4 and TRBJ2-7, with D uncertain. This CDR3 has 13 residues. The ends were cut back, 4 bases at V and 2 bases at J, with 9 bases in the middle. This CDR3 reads CASSSRAAYEQYF. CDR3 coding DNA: TGTGCCAGCAGTTCCCGGGCCGCCTACGAGCAGTACTTC.

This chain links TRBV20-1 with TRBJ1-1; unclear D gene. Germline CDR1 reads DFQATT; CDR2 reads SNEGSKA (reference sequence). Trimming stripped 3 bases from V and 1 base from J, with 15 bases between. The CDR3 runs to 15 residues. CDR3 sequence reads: CSASNPSGPNTEAFF. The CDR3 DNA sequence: TGCAGTGCTAGTAATCCCAGCGGGCCGAACACTGAAGCTTTCTTT.

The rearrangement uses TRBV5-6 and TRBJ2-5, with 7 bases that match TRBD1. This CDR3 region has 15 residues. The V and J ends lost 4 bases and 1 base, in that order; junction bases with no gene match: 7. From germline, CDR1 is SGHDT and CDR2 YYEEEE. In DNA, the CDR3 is TGTGCCAGCAGCGGTACGGACAGGACCCAAGAGACCCAGTACTTC. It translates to CASSGTDRTQETQYF.

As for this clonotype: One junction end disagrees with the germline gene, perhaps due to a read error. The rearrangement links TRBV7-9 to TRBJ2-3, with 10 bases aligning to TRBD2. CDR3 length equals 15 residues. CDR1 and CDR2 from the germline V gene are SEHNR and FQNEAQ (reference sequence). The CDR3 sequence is CPSSGGGRGTDTQYF. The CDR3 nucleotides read TGTCCCAGCAGCGGGGGGGGCCGGGGCACAGATACGCAGTATTTT. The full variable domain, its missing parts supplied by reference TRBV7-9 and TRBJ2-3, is DTGVSQNPRHKITKRGQNVTFRCDPISEHNRLYWYRQTLGQGPEFLTYFQNEAQLEKSRLLSDRFSAERPKGSFSTLEIQRTEQGDSAMYLCPSSGGGRGTDTQYFGPGTRLTVL.

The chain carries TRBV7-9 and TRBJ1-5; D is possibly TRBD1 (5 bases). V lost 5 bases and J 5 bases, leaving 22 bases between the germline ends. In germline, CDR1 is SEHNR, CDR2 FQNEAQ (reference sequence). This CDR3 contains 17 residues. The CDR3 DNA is TGTGCCAGCAGCGCCCCGAGAGATCTACGAGGGGATCAGCCCCAGCATTTT. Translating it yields CASSAPRDLRGDQPQHF.

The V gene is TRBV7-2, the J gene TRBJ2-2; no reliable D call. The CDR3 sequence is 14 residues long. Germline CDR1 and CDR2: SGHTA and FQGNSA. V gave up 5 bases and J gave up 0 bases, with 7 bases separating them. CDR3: CASSQQTNTGELFF. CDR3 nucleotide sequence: TGTGCCAGCAGCCAACAGACGAACACCGGGGAGCTGTTTTTT.

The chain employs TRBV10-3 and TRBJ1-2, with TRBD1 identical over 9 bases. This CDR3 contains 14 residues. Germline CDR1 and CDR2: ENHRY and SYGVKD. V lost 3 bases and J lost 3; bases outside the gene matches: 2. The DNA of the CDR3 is TGTGCCATCAGTGACAGACAGGGGGACTATGGCTACACCTTC. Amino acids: CAISDRQGDYGYTF.

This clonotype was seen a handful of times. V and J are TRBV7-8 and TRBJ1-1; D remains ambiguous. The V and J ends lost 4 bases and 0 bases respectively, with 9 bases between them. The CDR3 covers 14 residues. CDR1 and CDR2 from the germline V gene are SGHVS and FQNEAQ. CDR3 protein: CASSWTAMNTEAFF. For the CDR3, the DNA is TGTGCCAGCAGCTGGACGGCCATGAACACTGAAGCTTTCTTT. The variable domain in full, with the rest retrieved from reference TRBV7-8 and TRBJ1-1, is GAGVSQSPRYKVAKRGQDVALRCDPISGHVSLFWYQQALGQGPEFLTYFQNEAQLDKSGLPSDRFFAERPEGSVSTLKIQRTQQEDSAVYLCASSWTAMNTEAFFGQGTRLTVV.

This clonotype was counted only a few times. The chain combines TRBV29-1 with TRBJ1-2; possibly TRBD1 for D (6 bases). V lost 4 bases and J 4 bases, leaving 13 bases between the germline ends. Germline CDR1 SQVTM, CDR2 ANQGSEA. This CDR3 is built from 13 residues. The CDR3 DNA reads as TGCAGCGTTGTGGACAGAAAAAGCTATGGCTACACCTTC. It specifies CSVVDRKSYGYTF.

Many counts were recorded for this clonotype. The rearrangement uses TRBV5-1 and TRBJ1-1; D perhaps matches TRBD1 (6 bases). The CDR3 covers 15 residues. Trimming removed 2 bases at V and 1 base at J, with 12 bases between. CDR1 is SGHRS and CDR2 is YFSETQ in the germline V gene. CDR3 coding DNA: TGCGCCAGCAGCTTCGTCCCGGGGGCGAACACTGAAGCTTTCTTT. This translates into CASSFVPGANTEAFF.

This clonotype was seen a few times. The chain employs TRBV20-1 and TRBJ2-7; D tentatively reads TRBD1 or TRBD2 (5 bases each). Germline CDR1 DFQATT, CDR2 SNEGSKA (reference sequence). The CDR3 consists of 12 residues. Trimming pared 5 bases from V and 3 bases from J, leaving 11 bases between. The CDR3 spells CSALGTIYEQYF. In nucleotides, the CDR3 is TGCAGTGCTCTCGGGACCATCTACGAGCAGTACTTC.

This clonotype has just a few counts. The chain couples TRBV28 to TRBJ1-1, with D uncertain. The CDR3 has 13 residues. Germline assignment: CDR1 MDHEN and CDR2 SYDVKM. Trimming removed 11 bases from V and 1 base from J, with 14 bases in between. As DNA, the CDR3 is TGTGCCGGAAGCGGGGTCCCGAACACTGAAGCTTTCTTT. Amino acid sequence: CAGSGVPNTEAFF.

CDR3 in DNA: TGCAGCACGAGATCCTCCCCGACGGGCTACACCTTC. Protein sequence: CSTRSSPTGYTF. The V call is TRBV29-1, the J call TRBJ1-2; D unclear. Germline CDR1 and CDR2: SQVTM and ANQGSEA. This CDR3 spans 12 amino acids. V lost 8 bases to trimming and J lost 8 bases, with 18 bases between them.

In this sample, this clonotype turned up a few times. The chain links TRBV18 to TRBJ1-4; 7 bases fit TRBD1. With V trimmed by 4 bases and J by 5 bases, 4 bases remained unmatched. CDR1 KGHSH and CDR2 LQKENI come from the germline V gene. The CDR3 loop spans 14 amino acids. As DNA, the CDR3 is TGTGCCAGCTCACAGGGACAGAGGAATGAAAAACTGTTTTTT. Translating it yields CASSQGQRNEKLFF. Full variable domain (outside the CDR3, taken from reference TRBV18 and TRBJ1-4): NAGVMQNPRHLVRRRGQEARLRCSPMKGHSHVYWYRQLPEEGLKFMVYLQKENIIDESGMPKERFSAEFPKEGPSILRIQQVVRGDSAAYFCASSQGQRNEKLFFGSGTQLSVL.

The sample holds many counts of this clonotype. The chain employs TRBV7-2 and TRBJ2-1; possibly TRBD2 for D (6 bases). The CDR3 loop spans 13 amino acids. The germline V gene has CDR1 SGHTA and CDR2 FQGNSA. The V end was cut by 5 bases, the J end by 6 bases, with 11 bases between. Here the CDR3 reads CASSPTRFNEQFF. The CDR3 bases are TGTGCCAGCAGCCCGACTAGGTTCAATGAGCAGTTCTTC.

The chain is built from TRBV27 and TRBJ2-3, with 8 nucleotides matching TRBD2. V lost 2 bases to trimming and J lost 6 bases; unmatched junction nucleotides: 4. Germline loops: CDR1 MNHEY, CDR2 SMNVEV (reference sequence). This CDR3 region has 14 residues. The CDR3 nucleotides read TGTGCCAGCAGTTTAGAGGTAGCGGGGGATACGCAGTATTTT. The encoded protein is CASSLEVAGDTQYF.